A single sample is the source of the 11 T cell receptor beta chains below, sequenced in a study of blood T cell repertoires in COVID-19. The data were produced by immunoSEQ multiplex PCR, yet TCRdb's version contains in-frame clones alone and is incomplete. The sample shows 65,000 to 90,000 clones, 70% to 90% of them seen only once. Input material: peripheral blood. These receptors came from a woman aged 80 or over in a cohort sampled during active or convalescent COVID-19.

A single count supports this clone. V usage is TRBV24-1 and J usage is TRBJ2-5, with 10 positions matching TRBD2. The V segment lost 1 base and the J segment 7 bases; nucleotides outside the gene matches: 8. The CDR3 loop spans 16 amino acids. CDR1 and CDR2 from the germline V gene are KGHDR and SFDVKD. DNA of the CDR3: TGTGCCACCAGTGATTTCGGAGCGGGAGGGGGGTGGACCCAGTACTTC. The encoded protein is CATSDFGAGGGWTQYF.

The chain joins TRBV5-5 to TRBJ1-2, with TRBD1 identical over 7 bases. Germline CDR1 reads SGHKS; CDR2 reads YYEKEE (reference sequence). The CDR3 is made up of 15 amino acids. V trimming: 4 bases; J trimming: 6 bases; junction bases outside the gene matches: 12. The DNA of the CDR3 is TGTGCCAGCAGCGTCCGGGACAGCAGCTATGATGGCTACACCTTC. It encodes CASSVRDSSYDGYTF. Full variable domain (missing parts from reference TRBV5-5 and TRBJ1-2): DAGVTQSPTHLIKTRGQQVTLRCSPISGHKSVSWYQQVLGQGPQFIFQYYEKEERGRGNFPDRFSARQFPNYSSELNVNALLLGDSALYLCASSVRDSSYDGYTFGSGTRLTVV.

This clone was counted only a few times. The chain employs TRBV5-1 and TRBJ1-2; 7 nucleotides agree with TRBD1. Trimming took 4 bases from V and 3 from J; bases not matched to a gene: 6. There are 14 residues in the CDR3. CDR1 is SGHRS, CDR2 YFSETQ, per germline. CDR3 region: CASSTGQDYYGYTF. In nucleotides, the CDR3 is TGCGCCAGCAGCACCGGACAGGATTACTATGGCTACACCTTC.

V gene TRBV12-3 or TRBV12-4 combines with J gene TRBJ1-2, with a tentative D call TRBD1 (6 bases). The CDR3 runs 13 residues. Deletions cut 4 bases from V and 8 bases from J, with 14 bases between. The CDR3 DNA reads TGTGCCAGCAGTTGGGGGCCCCTGCGGGGCTACACCTTC. Residues: CASSWGPLRGYTF.

The chain recombines TRBV7-3 with TRBJ2-2; D uncertain. Trimming cost V 2 bases and J 2 bases, with 12 bases left between them. The CDR3 consists of 16 residues. Germline values: CDR1 SGHTA, CDR2 FQGTGA. The CDR3 DNA follows: TGTGCCAGCAGCTTACGGGTGGCCCCTAACACCGGGGAGCTGTTTTTT. Translation: CASSLRVAPNTGELFF.

The genes are TRBV6-2 or TRBV6-3 and TRBJ2-7; 14 bases match TRBD2. The CDR3 covers 12 residues. The germline CDR1 and CDR2 sequences are MNHEY and SVGEGT. The DNA of the CDR3 is TGTGCCAGCAGTCCGACTAGCGGGAGGGCTCACGTC. Translated: CASSPTSGRAHV.

About this clone itself: The sample carries other DNA sequences with the same CDR3. The DNA of the CDR3 is TGTGCCAGCAGTTTATCAGGGAGGGGCTACACCTTC. This translates into CASSLSGRGYTF. This sequence joins TRBV28 and TRBJ1-2, with TRBD1 as a possible D gene (5 bases). CDR3 length: 12 amino acids. Germline values: CDR1 MDHEN, CDR2 SYDVKM. V lost 1 base, J lost 8 bases, and 8 bases lay in between.

The J gene is TRBJ2-1, the V gene TRBV7-3; D unclear. This CDR3 comprises 12 residues. CDR1 and CDR2 (germline): SGHTA, FQGTGA. V was cut by 2 bases and J by 6 bases, with 5 bases left in between. CDR3 bases: TGTGCCAGCAGCTTATCCCGCAATGAGCAGTTCTTC. This translates into CASSLSRNEQFF. Full variable domain (rest looked up from reference TRBV7-3 and TRBJ2-1): GAGVSQTPSNKVTEKGKYVELRCDPISGHTALYWYRQSLGQGPEFLIYFQGTGAADDSGLPNDRFFAVRPEGSVSTLKIQRTERGDSAVYLCASSLSRNEQFFGPGTRLTVL.

The rearrangement uses TRBV6-2 or TRBV6-3 and TRBJ2-1; TRBD2 is a possible D gene (5 bases). Germline values: CDR1 MNHEY, CDR2 SVGEGT. The CDR3 sequence is 13 residues long. V was trimmed by 2 bases and J by 6 bases, leaving 8 bases between them. The CDR3 DNA sequence: TGTGCCAGCAGTTACGCGGACTCCAATGAGCAGTTCTTC. Translated, it gives CASSYADSNEQFF.

This chain links TRBV5-6 with TRBJ2-5; TRBD1 agrees at 8 bases. CDR1 SGHDT and CDR2 YYEEEE come from the germline V gene. The ends lost 2 bases at V and 5 bases at J; junction bases unmatched: 5. The CDR3 has 14 residues. This CDR3 is CASSFRGLMETQYF. DNA of the CDR3: TGTGCCAGCAGCTTCAGGGGGCTCATGGAGACCCAGTACTTC.

The chain combines TRBV5-4 with TRBJ2-2; 10 bases line up with TRBD1. The CDR3 extends over 14 amino acids. The V segment lost 7 bases and the J segment 6 bases; nucleotides outside the gene matches: 6. Germline V lookup: CDR1 SGHNT, CDR2 YYREEE (reference sequence). CDR3 loop: CASWDRGFPGELFF. The CDR3 DNA reads as TGTGCCAGCTGGGACAGGGGCTTCCCCGGGGAGCTGTTTTTT.